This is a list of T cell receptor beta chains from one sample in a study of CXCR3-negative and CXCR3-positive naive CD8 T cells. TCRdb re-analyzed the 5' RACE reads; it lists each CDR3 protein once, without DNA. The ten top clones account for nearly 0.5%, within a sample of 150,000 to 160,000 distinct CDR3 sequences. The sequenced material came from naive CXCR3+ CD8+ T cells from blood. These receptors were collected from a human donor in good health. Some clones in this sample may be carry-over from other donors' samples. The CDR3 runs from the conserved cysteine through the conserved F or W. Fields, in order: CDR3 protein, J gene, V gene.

CASSDLGGTQYF | TRBJ2-3 | TRBV2
CASSWTANTGELFF | TRBJ2-2 | TRBV28
CSVEETTSSTYEQYF | TRBJ2-7 | TRBV29-1
CSAPQVDPRETQYF | TRBJ2-5 | TRBV20-1
CASSPRGGLSYEQYF | TRBJ2-7 | TRBV7-9
CASRASTDTQYF | TRBJ2-3 | TRBV7-2
CASSLRPKNEQLF | TRBJ2-1 | TRBV28
CASSTPPDEQFF | TRBJ2-1 | TRBV12-3/TRBV12-4
CASSPGTKKAF | TRBJ1-4 | TRBV12-3/TRBV12-4
CASSSGRGNQPQHF | TRBJ1-5 | TRBV16
CASSTPWGDTQYF | TRBJ2-3 | TRBV21-1
CASSNRDGGAYEQYF | TRBJ2-7 | TRBV21-1
CASSMEFRDGYEQYF | TRBJ2-7 | TRBV5-5
CASSYRGQETQYF | TRBJ2-5 | TRBV7-9
CASSQGVSSGYTF | TRBJ1-2 | TRBV4-3
CSVEDLPLEADTQYF | TRBJ2-3 | TRBV29-1
CASSFTNRGHEQYF | TRBJ2-7 | TRBV5-6
CSARQTGNTEAFF | TRBJ1-1 | TRBV20-1
CASSLPSGLGKGAQYF | TRBJ2-5 | TRBV28
CATGGLSSYNEQFF | TRBJ2-1 | TRBV27
CASSPLAGGRGNTQYF | TRBJ2-3 | TRBV28
CASGSNQPQHF | TRBJ1-5 | TRBV2
CASSLDRPNNYGYTF | TRBJ1-2 | TRBV18
CASSLGGAMGNEQFF | TRBJ2-1 | TRBV5-6
CASSFGGPGREQYF | TRBJ2-7 | TRBV27
CASRAHGGPSYEQYF | TRBJ2-7 | TRBV6-2/TRBV6-3
CASSDTWNTEAFF | TRBJ1-1 | TRBV12-3/TRBV12-4
CASSTRDGTDTQYF | TRBJ2-3 | TRBV28
CASSAPGVVTEAFF | TRBJ1-1 | TRBV9
CVSSTPTTDLADSYNEQFF | TRBJ2-1 | TRBV7-9
CASSWTGGTTEAFF | TRBJ1-1 | TRBV27
CASSQDSSSYEQFF | TRBJ2-1 | TRBV4-3
CSVDAGQGRNEQFF | TRBJ2-1 | TRBV29-1
CASSYVGAKNIQYF | TRBJ2-4 | TRBV6-5
CASSTLFTGAENTGELFF | TRBJ2-2 | TRBV7-9
CASSLAANQETQYF | TRBJ2-5 | TRBV11-2
CASSTESGVGSPLHF | TRBJ1-6 | TRBV9
CASSFSQAGNYYEQYF | TRBJ2-7 | TRBV5-1
CASRVHRTSGGYNEQFF | TRBJ2-1 | TRBV28
CASSSHGTSGNEQFF | TRBJ2-1 | TRBV9
CASSLRPGNTGELFF | TRBJ2-2 | TRBV7-6
CASSPLQGPTEAFF | TRBJ1-1 | TRBV7-2
CASRMDSNEQFF | TRBJ2-1 | TRBV28
CASSLGTGIINEQFF | TRBJ2-1 | TRBV5-1
CASSILAPSSYNEQFF | TRBJ2-1 | TRBV27